This TCR beta chain derives from a study of a mutant IDH1 vaccine in newly diagnosed glioma. Across the study: Patients got radiotherapy, temozolomide, or both beforehand, and most got both.

The time point: week 23, last vaccination. Vaccination used 300 ug of mutant IDH1 20-mer peptide per dose, with topical imiquimod. Donors had new WHO grade 3 or 4 IDH1-mutant, ATRX-lost astrocytomas. Details on this clone: Its specificity is unknown.

Measured with immunoSEQ multiplex PCR; TCRdb has only the in-frame clones, and not every one. The sample lists about 44,000 clones, under 95% occurring once. This CDR3 is built from 16 residues. The germline gives CDR1 MNHEY, CDR2 SVGAGI. Losses at the gene ends were 4 bases for V and 4 bases for J; bases not matched to a gene: 9. Specimen: PBMCs, collected from a glioma patient whose treatment included an IDH1 peptide vaccine. The chain carries TRBV6-5 and TRBJ1-2; TRBD1 matches at 10 bases. This clonotype originated in a man aged 45-65 years with glioma. The chain's CDR3 is CASSSRTGGSFYGYTF. Here the CDR3 DNA reads TGTGCCAGCAGTTCCCGGACAGGGGGGTCCTTCTATGGCTACACCTTC.